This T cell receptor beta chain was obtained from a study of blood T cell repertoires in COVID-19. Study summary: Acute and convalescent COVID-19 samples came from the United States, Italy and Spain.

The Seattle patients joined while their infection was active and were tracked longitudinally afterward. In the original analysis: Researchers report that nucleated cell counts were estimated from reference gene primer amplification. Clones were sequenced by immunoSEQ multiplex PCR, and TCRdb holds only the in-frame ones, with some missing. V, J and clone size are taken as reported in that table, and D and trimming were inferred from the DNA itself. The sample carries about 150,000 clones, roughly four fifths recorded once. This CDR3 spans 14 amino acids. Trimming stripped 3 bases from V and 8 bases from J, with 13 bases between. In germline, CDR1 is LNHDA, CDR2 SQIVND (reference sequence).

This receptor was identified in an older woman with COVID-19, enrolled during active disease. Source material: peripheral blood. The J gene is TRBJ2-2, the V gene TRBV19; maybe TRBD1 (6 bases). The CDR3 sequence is CASSITGLGGELFF. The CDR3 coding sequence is TGTGCCAGTAGTATCACAGGGTTGGGAGGGGAGCTGTTTTTT.